The rows below give T cell receptor beta chains drawn from one sample of a study of blood T cell repertoires in COVID-19. Repertoires were generated with immunoSEQ multiplex PCR, while TCRdb's copy carries only in-frame clones and drops some. The sample has 140,000 or so clones, about 79% seen once. Sequences were obtained from peripheral blood. Receptor source: a man in his sixties with active or convalescent COVID-19. CDR3s include the opening cysteine and the closing phenylalanine or tryptophan. The D gene is left open where the match is weak. The size of a clone is reported for some rows only, either as once, few or many, or as a class for expanded clones.

>TRBV12-5|-|TRBJ1-5|-
CASVPWEISNQPQHF
TGTGCTAGTGTTCCCTGGGAGATTAGCAATCAGCCCCAGCATTTT
>TRBV11-3|-|TRBJ2-7|-
CASIPLRSREYF
TGTGCCAGCATCCCCTTACGGAGTCGGGAGTACTTC
>TRBV7-2|-|TRBJ1-3|-
CASSPISPGHSGNTIYF
TGTGCCAGCAGCCCAATATCCCCGGGACACTCTGGAAACACCATATATTTT
>TRBV7-2|TRBD1|TRBJ1-2|-
CASNPGQGGGYTF
TGTGCCAGCAACCCTGGACAGGGGGGCGGCTACACCTTC
>TRBV7-9|TRBD1|TRBJ1-5|-
CASSLWTGRDQPQHF
TGTGCCAGCAGCTTATGGACAGGGCGAGATCAGCCCCAGCATTTT
>TRBV13|TRBD2|TRBJ2-1|-
CASSLGGSSYNEQFF
TGTGCCAGCAGCTTGGGGGGGAGCTCCTACAATGAGCAGTTCTTC
>TRBV5-1|-|TRBJ1-3|-
CASSLGGINGNTIYF
TGCGCCAGCAGCTTAGGGGGAATTAACGGAAACACCATATATTTT
>TRBV27|TRBD2|TRBJ2-1|many
CASSMGGVEQFF
TGTGCCAGCAGTATGGGGGGGGTTGAGCAGTTCTTC
>TRBV4-1|TRBD2|TRBJ2-3|-
CASSQDRTSGGRADTQYF
TGCGCCAGCAGCCAAGATCGGACTAGCGGGGGGAGGGCAGATACGCAGTATTTT
>TRBV29-1|-|TRBJ2-1|-
CSVEGDSRTGKIHEQFF
TGCAGCGTTGAAGGGGATAGCCGGACCGGGAAAATACATGAGCAGTTCTTC
>TRBV10-3|TRBD2|TRBJ2-7|once
CALRTSGAYEQYF
TGTGCCTTACGGACTAGCGGGGCCTACGAGCAGTACTTC
>TRBV24-1|TRBD2|TRBJ2-3|-
CATSGGLATISDTQYF
TGTGCCACCAGTGGAGGACTAGCTACCATTTCAGATACGCAGTATTTT
>TRBV7-2|-|TRBJ1-2|-
CASSLALAGTYGYTF
TGTGCCAGCAGCTTAGCCCTGGCAGGGACATATGGCTACACCTTC
>TRBV12-3/TRBV12-4|-|TRBJ2-5|once
CASSPDSEETQYF
TGTGCCAGCAGTCCGGACAGTGAAGAGACCCAGTACTTC
>TRBV11-3|-|TRBJ2-5|-
CASSQRGGTETQYF
TGTGCCAGCAGCCAAAGGGGGGGTACAGAGACCCAGTACTTC
>TRBV9|TRBD1|TRBJ2-1|-
CASSVGQGGYNEQFF
TGTGCCAGCAGCGTAGGACAGGGGGGCTACAATGAGCAGTTCTTC
>TRBV7-2|-|TRBJ2-7|-
CASSWSGPSSYEQYF
TGTGCCAGCAGCTGGAGCGGGCCTAGTTCCTACGAGCAGTACTTC
>TRBV27|-|TRBJ1-5|few
CASSLREDQPQHF
TGTGCCAGCAGTTTACGGGAAGATCAGCCCCAGCATTTT
>TRBV11-3|-|TRBJ1-3|-
CASSRRRASAGNTIYF
TGTGCCAGCAGCCGCCGCAGGGCCTCGGCTGGAAACACCATATATTTT
>TRBV19|-|TRBJ2-7|-
CASSPGSAYEQYF
TGTGCCAGTAGTCCCGGGTCCGCCTACGAGCAGTACTTC
>TRBV6-1|TRBD1|TRBJ1-1|-
CASSGDRGAMNTEAFF
TGTGCCAGCAGTGGGGACAGGGGGGCCATGAACACTGAAGCTTTCTTT
>TRBV6-2/TRBV6-3|TRBD2|TRBJ2-1|-
CASSPTSVAGGPSEQFF
TGTGCCAGCAGCCCAACATCGGTAGCGGGGGGGCCGAGTGAGCAGTTCTTC
>TRBV5-1|TRBD1|TRBJ1-4|-
CASSLGGQSTEKLFF
TGCGCCAGCAGCTTGGGGGGACAGTCGACCGAAAAACTGTTTTTT
>TRBV12-5|-|TRBJ1-2|-
CASGLQTDYGYTF
TGTGCTAGTGGTTTGCAGACTGACTATGGCTACACCTTC
>TRBV9|TRBD1|TRBJ1-1|-
CASSSGTGGFARAFF
TGTGCCAGCAGCAGCGGGACAGGGGGGTTCGCAAGAGCTTTCTTT
>TRBV24-1|-|TRBJ2-1|-
CATSDSHKRPSYNEQFF
TGTGCCACCAGTGATTCTCACAAGAGGCCTTCCTACAATGAGCAGTTCTTC
>TRBV7-8|-|TRBJ2-2|-
CASIIRATGELFF
TGTGCCAGCATCATCAGGGCAACCGGGGAGCTGTTTTTT
>TRBV21-1|-|TRBJ1-2|few
CASTPTEQTNYGYTF
TGTGCCAGCACCCCGACAGAGCAGACTAACTATGGCTACACCTTC
>TRBV18|-|TRBJ1-2|few
CASSPPSRPKGYGYTF
TGTGCCAGCTCACCACCGAGCAGGCCTAAAGGCTATGGCTACACCTTC
>TRBV6-5|-|TRBJ1-2|-
CASSYNRNYGYTF
TGTGCCAGCAGTTACAACAGGAACTATGGCTACACCTTC
>TRBV30|TRBD1|TRBJ1-5|-
CAWGPGQGQQPQHF
TGTGCCTGGGGTCCGGGACAGGGACAACAGCCCCAGCATTTT
>TRBV10-1|-|TRBJ2-1|once
CASSGGSRAYNEQFF
TGCGCCAGCAGTGGAGGATCACGGGCCTACAATGAGCAGTTCTTC
>TRBV7-2|TRBD2|TRBJ2-1|-
CASNRLAGYNEQFF
TGTGCCAGCAACAGACTAGCGGGTTACAATGAGCAGTTCTTC
>TRBV7-9|TRBD1|TRBJ1-6|many
CASSPPGQGLFGRNSPLHF
TGTGCCAGCAGTCCACCGGGACAGGGCCTTTTCGGCCGGAATTCACCCCTCCACTTT
>TRBV3-1/TRBV3-2|TRBD2|TRBJ2-1|-
CASSQDWRAGTSGNEQFF
TGTGCCAGCAGCCAAGATTGGCGTGCCGGGACTAGCGGAAATGAGCAGTTCTTC
>TRBV4-1|TRBD2|TRBJ2-7|-
CASSQVPVAGNYEQYF
TGCGCCAGCAGCCAAGTTCCCGTAGCGGGAAACTACGAGCAGTACTTC
>TRBV19|-|TRBJ1-4|-
CASSINSRAINEKLFF
TGTGCCAGTAGTATTAATTCCAGGGCAATTAATGAAAAACTGTTTTTT